This is a list of T cell receptor beta chains from one sample in a study of T cells in Graves' hyperthyroidism and ophthalmopathy. From the multiplex PCR reads, TCRdb called clonotypes with MiXCR, one entry per CDR3 protein. The repertoire includes some 500,000 distinct CDR3 sequences, about 16% of them detected once, and less than 30% sits in the top ten. Material for sequencing was blood. The receptors originated from a woman aged 25-40 years with Graves' ophthalmopathy. Both conserved end residues are trimmed from each CDR3. Size is stated for part of the rows, as once, few or many counts, or as a class when the clone is expanded.

>TRBJ2-3|many|TRBV3-1
ASSQDFGGVTSTDTQY
>TRBJ2-1|few|TRBV29-1
SKFFRVVHNEQF
>TRBJ2-1|NA|TRBV4-2
ASSQDLAGREQF
>TRBJ2-2|many|TRBV10-3
AISETLSRGELF
>TRBJ2-1|few|TRBV6-1
ATMIIRSYNEQF
>TRBJ1-2|NA|TRBV5-1
ASSQGGAEGYT
>TRBJ2-7|many|TRBV10-3
AISEGLAGGRNEQY
>TRBJ2-7|few|TRBV7-6
ASSKDRGSYEQY
>TRBJ1-3|NA|TRBV28
ASSSPGTGVPRNTIY
>TRBJ2-1|many|TRBV5-1
ASRSSNINNEQF
>TRBJ2-1|few|TRBV6-1
ASSVTSGRRPYNEQF
>TRBJ1-1|NA|TRBV13
ASSTTGVPEAF
>TRBJ1-2|NA|TRBV10-3
AISGSRTVGDGYT
>TRBJ2-5|many|TRBV6-1
ASSAARWGDPQETQY
>TRBJ1-1|many|TRBV6-1
ASNPGERLGNTEAF
>TRBJ1-5|NA|TRBV19
ASRGGPTQH
>TRBJ1-6|many|TRBV2
ASSGGTLSYNSPLH
>TRBJ2-1|many|TRBV28
ASSATPFGYEQF
>TRBJ1-5|many|TRBV5-1
ASSLERDQPQH
>TRBJ2-2|NA|TRBV20-1
SARDLGGGNTGELF
>TRBJ2-7|few|TRBV4-3
ASSQDIARTGGGDEQY
>TRBJ2-5|NA|TRBV11-1
ASSLTSGSPETQY
>TRBJ1-1|many|TRBV12-3/TRBV12-4
ASSFNDRRGPNTEAF
>TRBJ1-4|NA|TRBV5-5
ASSLGGLGFEKLF
>TRBJ2-1|NA|TRBV27
ASSPGDGITSSYNEQF
>TRBJ1-6|NA|TRBV5-5
ASSPWGQTNSPLH
>TRBJ2-6|NA|TRBV28
ASSRTGPGANVLT
>TRBJ1-2|NA|TRBV5-4
ASSDQDSPRTYGYT
>TRBJ2-4|few|TRBV5-6
ASQPGLNLLAKNIQY
>TRBJ2-5|few|TRBV20-1
SAPTRGVVTQY
>TRBJ2-2|few|TRBV5-4
ASSSSPTGELF
>TRBJ2-2|once|TRBV15
ATSQGVVRIGELF
>TRBJ2-3|few|TRBV30
AWMVSGAGTDTQY
>TRBJ1-2|NA|TRBV9
ASSSQVRGFDYGYT
>TRBJ2-3|many|TRBV5-1
ASSLALAGVDTQY
>TRBJ2-7|many|TRBV20-1
SASRDSPYEQY
>TRBJ1-2|many|TRBV28
ASRTRGVLNGYT
>TRBJ2-5|many|TRBV7-9
ASSSRGPGETQY
>TRBJ2-3|many|TRBV7-2
ASSSAPTGRDTQY
>TRBJ2-3|NA|TRBV24-1
ATSDPGLAGGTDTQY
>TRBJ1-1|many|TRBV28
ASSLISTGTGRSEAF
>TRBJ2-5|many|TRBV5-1
ASSLRVAGGVGETQY